The source of this TCR beta chain is a study of lymphopenia after photon versus proton radiotherapy. TCRdb's table, derived via immunoSEQ multiplex PCR, lists solely in-frame clones and lacks some. This repertoire shows about 70,000 clones, roughly 90% found once; its top ten account for 2.2%. Germline V lookup: CDR1 SGHRS, CDR2 YFSETQ. The length of the CDR3 is 14 residues. Trimming removed 0 bases from V and 2 bases from J, with 8 bases in between. The receptor's source is a woman aged 40-49 years with cholangiocarcinoma. This chain links TRBV5-1 with TRBJ1-1; no clear D. The material was peripheral blood, obtained from a patient treated with photon-based radiotherapy. DNA of the CDR3: TGCGCCAGCAGCTTGGTGGGCGGTAACACTGAAGCTTTCTTT. This sequence encodes CASSLVGGNTEAFF.